Shown below are 31 T cell receptor beta chains from a single sample sequenced in a study of beta chain features in type 1 diabetes. Points from the study as a whole: Among all four CD4+ subsets, Type 1 diabetes patients had TCRB CDR3s that were moderately but significantly shorter.

Their antigens are not known. cDNA synthesis used the whole RNA isolate, giving expressed TCRB sequences. Generated by immunoSEQ multiplex PCR, the TCRdb table keeps only in-frame clones and is missing some. The table has some 290,000 clones, 14% seen once. Sequenced material: naive CD4+ T cells from blood. These receptors all stem from a young man with type 1 diabetes.

This clone occurred a few times. The chain employs TRBV28 and TRBJ2-7; 9 nucleotides agree with TRBD1. The germline V gene has CDR1 MDHEN and CDR2 SYDVKM. The length of the CDR3 is 13 residues. V shed 5 bases and J 6 bases; nucleotides not matched to a gene: 5. CDR3 protein: CASSAGQGGEQYF. DNA of the CDR3: TGTGCCAGCAGTGCGGGACAGGGAGGCGAGCAGTACTTC.

V gene TRBV5-1 combines with J gene TRBJ2-3; 11 bases line up with TRBD2. With V trimmed by 0 bases and J by 2 bases, 5 bases remained unmatched. Germline V gene sequence: CDR1 SGHRS, CDR2 YFSETQ. The CDR3 covers 17 residues. CDR3 sequence: CASSLAVAGGITDTQYF. CDR3 coding DNA: TGCGCCAGCAGCTTGGCCGTAGCGGGAGGGATCACAGATACGCAGTATTTT.

The J gene is TRBJ1-2, the V gene TRBV2; TRBD1 might be the D (6 bases). From germline, CDR1 is SNHLY and CDR2 FYNNEI. Trimming cost V 0 bases and J 4 bases, with 9 bases left between them. The CDR3 sequence is 14 residues long. The CDR3 reads CASSEAQGPYGYTF. The CDR3 DNA follows: TGTGCCAGCAGTGAAGCGCAGGGGCCCTATGGCTACACCTTC. The entire variable domain, with the rest obtained from reference TRBV2 and TRBJ1-2, is as follows: EPEVTQTPSHQVTQMGQEVILRCVPISNHLYFYWYRQILGQKVEFLVSFYNNEISEKSEIFDDQFSVERPDGSNFTLKIRSTKLEDSAMYFCASSEAQGPYGYTFGSGTRLTVV.

The rearrangement joins TRBV7-3 to TRBJ2-2, with D maybe TRBD1 (5 bases). Germline values: CDR1 SGHTA, CDR2 FQGTGA. CDR3 size: 15 residues. The V end was cut by 5 bases, the J end by 4 bases, with 14 bases between. The CDR3 sequence is CASSPRGPSTGELFF. The CDR3 nucleotides are TGTGCCAGCAGCCCTAGGGGCCCATCCACCGGGGAGCTGTTTTTT. Drawing the rest from reference TRBV7-3 and TRBJ2-2, the complete variable domain is GAGVSQTPSNKVTEKGKYVELRCDPISGHTALYWYRQSLGQGPEFLIYFQGTGAADDSGLPNDRFFAVRPEGSVSTLKIQRTERGDSAVYLCASSPRGPSTGELFFGEGSRLTVL.

A few counts support this clone. The V gene is TRBV4-1, the J gene TRBJ1-1; D possibly corresponds to TRBD1 (6 bases). Trimming cost V 1 base and J 3 bases, with 24 bases left between them. From germline, CDR1 is MGHRA and CDR2 YSYEKL. The CDR3 spans 19 residues. The DNA for the CDR3 is TGCGCCAGCAGCCAAGTTTCCGCGGGGGCCCCACCCTGGGACACTGAAGCTTTCTTT. Its translation is CASSQVSAGAPPWDTEAFF.

This clone was seen more than once but under ten times. The J gene is TRBJ2-5, the V gene TRBV15, with D perhaps TRBD1 (5 bases). With 0 bases removed from V and 6 bases from J, the gap between germline ends came to 17 bases. Germline V gene sequence: CDR1 LNHNV, CDR2 YYDKDF (reference sequence). There are 16 residues in the CDR3. The CDR3, as DNA: TGTGCCACCAGCAGAGATCCCAGGGTTATTGGAAAGACCCAGTACTTC. Translating gives CATSRDPRVIGKTQYF. Variable domain in full (rest from reference TRBV15 and TRBJ2-5): DAMVIQNPRYQVTQFGKPVTLSCSQTLNHNVMYWYQQKSSQAPKLLFHYYDKDFNNEADTPDNFQSRRPNTSFCFLDIRSPGLGDTAMYLCATSRDPRVIGKTQYFGPGTRLLVL.

The gene calls are TRBV7-9 and TRBJ2-2, with TRBD2 matching 11 bases. Looked up from germline, CDR1 is SEHNR and CDR2 is FQNEAQ (reference sequence). The length of the CDR3 is 16 residues. Germline trimming cut 6 bases from V and 4 bases from J; bases unmatched to any gene: 7. The CDR3 DNA follows: TGTGCCAGCAGTTCCACTAGCGGGGGATTCACCGGGGAGCTGTTTTTT. Translated: CASSSTSGGFTGELFF.

This clone has more than one count but fewer than ten. The CDR3 reads CATSVDRTSEKLFF. The CDR3, as DNA: TGTGCCACCAGCGTAGACAGAACCAGTGAAAAACTGTTTTTT. This chain connects TRBV15 to TRBJ1-4; D may be TRBD1 (5 bases). Between the trimmed V and J ends, which lost 5 bases and 7 bases, there was a span of 14 bases. CDR1 and CDR2 (germline): LNHNV, YYDKDF (reference sequence). The CDR3 covers 14 residues.

The chain uses TRBV5-4 and TRBJ2-1, with 10 bases matching TRBD2. With 4 bases clipped from V and 5 bases from J, the junction kept 6 bases outside the gene matches. Germline V gives CDR1 SGHNT, CDR2 YYREEE (reference sequence). This CDR3 has 15 amino acids. The CDR3 DNA is TGTGCCAGCAGCGCCGGACTAGCGGTTAACAATGAGCAGTTCTTC. Translated: CASSAGLAVNNEQFF.

The chain recombines TRBV30 with TRBJ2-6; D may be TRBD2 (6 bases). The ends were cut back, 0 bases at V and 1 base at J, with 7 bases in the middle. The germline CDR1 and CDR2 sequences are GTSNPN and SVGIG (reference sequence). CDR3 size: 15 residues. The CDR3 sequence: CAWSVGGSGANVLTF. As DNA, the CDR3 is TGTGCCTGGAGTGTAGGAGGGTCTGGGGCCAACGTCCTGACTTTC.

The chain is built from TRBV7-2 and TRBJ1-1; D remains unclear. This CDR3 is 13 amino acids long. V lost 2 bases to trimming and J lost 0 bases, with 4 bases between them. The V gene's germline CDR1 is SGHTA and CDR2 FQGNSA. The CDR3 DNA reads as TGTGCCAGCAGCTTACAAATGAACACTGAAGCTTTCTTT. Amino acid sequence: CASSLQMNTEAFF.

Comments on this clone: Within the sample, other DNA sequences also encode this same CDR3. The V gene is TRBV30, the J gene TRBJ1-5; D perhaps matches TRBD1 (5 bases). The V gene lost 2 bases and the J gene lost 3 bases, with 8 bases spanning the gap. The germline V gene has CDR1 GTSNPN and CDR2 SVGIG (reference sequence). The CDR3 runs to 13 residues. The CDR3 nucleotides are TGTGCCTGGAGTTTACAGGTCAATCAGCCCCAGCATTTT. Amino acid sequence: CAWSLQVNQPQHF.

This clone was observed a handful of times. The chain couples TRBV4-3 to TRBJ2-5; 10 bases align to TRBD1. This CDR3 is 16 amino acids long. V trimming: 4 bases; J trimming: 4 bases; junction bases outside the gene matches: 9. CDR1 is LGHNA and CDR2 is YSLEER in the germline V gene. The CDR3 protein is CASSRNPTGGLETQYF. The DNA of the CDR3 is TGCGCCAGCAGCCGGAACCCGACAGGGGGCTTAGAGACCCAGTACTTC.

The CDR3 DNA reads TGCGCCAGCAGCGAGGGACAGCGAACCGAGACCCAGTACTTC. Translating it yields CASSEGQRTETQYF. V gene TRBV5-1 combines with J gene TRBJ2-5; 7 bases are a match to TRBD1. The V and J ends lost 4 bases and 5 bases, in that order; junction bases with no gene match: 8. From germline, CDR1 is SGHRS and CDR2 YFSETQ. The CDR3 extends over 14 amino acids.

V and J are TRBV6-6 and TRBJ1-5; tentative D call: TRBD1 (6 bases). The CDR3 runs 15 residues. Germline V lookup: CDR1 MNHNY, CDR2 SVGAGI (reference sequence). V was cut by 6 bases and J by 2 bases, with 14 bases left in between. The CDR3 sequence: CASSMTGSRNQPQHF. The CDR3 DNA follows: TGTGCCAGCAGCATGACAGGATCTCGCAATCAGCCCCAGCATTTT.

The chain links TRBV7-2 to TRBJ2-7; 8 bases align to TRBD2. This CDR3 comprises 15 residues. After removal of 1 base from V and 1 base from J, the junction contained 3 bases not matched to a gene. In germline, CDR1 is SGHTA, CDR2 FQGNSA. CDR3 sequence reads: CASSLGLAQSYEQYF. The CDR3 DNA reads TGTGCCAGCAGCTTAGGACTAGCGCAATCCTACGAGCAGTACTTC.

This clone has only a few counts. The chain is built from TRBV14 and TRBJ2-5; a weak D match, TRBD1 (6 bases). The V end lost 5 bases, the J end lost 0 bases, and 7 bases lay between the germline ends. Looked up from germline, CDR1 is SGHDN and CDR2 is FVKESK. This CDR3 has 13 amino acids. Written as DNA, the CDR3 is TGTGCCAGCAGCGCAGGGGACCAAGAGACCCAGTACTTC. Protein sequence: CASSAGDQETQYF. The full variable domain, its missing parts supplied by reference TRBV14 and TRBJ2-5, is EAGVTQFPSHSVIEKGQTVTLRCDPISGHDNLYWYRRVMGKEIKFLLHFVKESKQDESGMPNNRFLAERTGGTYSTLKVQPAELEDSGVYFCASSAGDQETQYFGPGTRLLVL.

The J gene is TRBJ2-3, the V gene TRBV7-3; 11 nucleotides line up with TRBD2. Per germline, CDR1 SGHTA and CDR2 FQGTGA. This CDR3 comprises 16 residues. Trimming removed 5 bases from V and 0 bases from J; junction bases left unmatched: 4. The CDR3 DNA reads as TGTGCCAGCAGCCCGACTAGCGGGACTAGCACAGATACGCAGTATTTT. It specifies CASSPTSGTSTDTQYF.

This sequence joins TRBV7-9 and TRBJ2-7, with 10 bases matching TRBD1. V gave up 5 bases and J gave up 6 bases; unmatched junction bases: 7. Germline assignment: CDR1 SEHNR and CDR2 FQNEAQ (reference sequence). This CDR3 region has 14 residues. CDR3 sequence: CASSTGQGESEQYF. For the CDR3, the DNA is TGTGCCAGCAGCACCGGACAGGGGGAGAGCGAGCAGTACTTC. Drawing the rest from reference TRBV7-9 and TRBJ2-7, the complete variable domain is DTGVSQNPRHKITKRGQNVTFRCDPISEHNRLYWYRQTLGQGPEFLTYFQNEAQLEKSRLLSDRFSAERPKGSFSTLEIQRTEQGDSAMYLCASSTGQGESEQYFGPGTRLTVT.

The chain is built from TRBV2 and TRBJ2-2; D is perhaps TRBD2 (6 bases). Germline V gene data show CDR1 as SNHLY and CDR2 as FYNNEI. The CDR3 sequence is 14 residues long. V lost 6 bases to trimming and J lost 3 bases, with 11 bases between them. This chain's CDR3 is CASSGGPYTGELFF. As DNA, the CDR3 is TGTGCCAGCAGCGGAGGGCCCTACACCGGGGAGCTGTTTTTT.

The chain links TRBV9 to TRBJ2-5; maybe TRBD1 (6 bases). Trimming left V 3 bases short and J 3 bases short, with 12 bases between. The length of the CDR3 is 14 residues. Germline values: CDR1 SGDLS, CDR2 YYNGEE. The CDR3 region has the DNA TGTGCCAGCAGCGAACAGGGTATCAAAGAGACCCAGTACTTC. It codes for CASSEQGIKETQYF.

This chain links TRBV18 with TRBJ2-1; possible D gene TRBD2, 6 bases. Looked up from germline, CDR1 is KGHSH and CDR2 is LQKENI. CDR3 size: 16 residues. V was shortened by 2 bases and J by 2 bases, with 13 bases between the two germline ends. The CDR3 DNA is TGTGCCAGCTCACCAGTCGTGGGGACTGCCTACAATGAGCAGTTCTTC. Translation: CASSPVVGTAYNEQFF.

This clone has only a few counts. The CDR3 loop reads CASASGRLDTQYF. The CDR3 bases are TGTGCCAGCGCTAGCGGGAGGTTAGATACGCAGTATTTT. The V call is TRBV6-4, the J call TRBJ2-3; 11 positions match TRBD2. V trimming: 8 bases; J trimming: 5 bases; junction bases outside the gene matches: 3. The CDR3 is made up of 13 amino acids. The germline V gene has CDR1 MRHNA and CDR2 SNTAGT.

This chain links TRBV7-9 with TRBJ2-1; 8 nucleotides agree with TRBD2. The CDR3 spans 15 residues. Germline assignment: CDR1 SEHNR and CDR2 FQNEAQ (reference sequence). The V and J ends lost 5 bases and 7 bases, in that order; junction bases with no gene match: 10. The CDR3 coding sequence is TGTGCCAGCAGCGCCTCTGGCGGGAGGTTAAATGAGCAGTTCTTC. It is translated as CASSASGGRLNEQFF.

The V call is TRBV28, the J call TRBJ2-7; D may be TRBD2 (6 bases). Germline CDR1 reads MDHEN; CDR2 reads SYDVKM. V was cut by 8 bases and J by 5 bases, with 13 bases left in between. CDR3 length: 12 residues. The CDR3 coding sequence is TGTGCCAGCTGGTCGGGAGTCCACGAGCAGTACTTC. This sequence encodes CASWSGVHEQYF.

The chain has TRBV4-2 and TRBJ2-7; TRBD1 matches 10 bases. V lost 5 bases, J lost 5 bases, and 9 bases stayed unmatched. The CDR3 totals 15 residues. Germline CDR1 is LGHNA and CDR2 is YNFKEQ. CDR3 loop: CASSNPGQGFDEQYF. In DNA, the CDR3 is TGTGCCAGCAGCAACCCGGGACAGGGGTTCGACGAGCAGTACTTC.

The chain recombines TRBV9 with TRBJ2-1; tentative D call: TRBD2 (5 bases). Germline-derived CDR1 and CDR2 are SGDLS and YYNGEE. The CDR3 has 12 amino acids. V dropped 4 bases and J dropped 10 bases, with 12 bases sitting between them. In DNA form, the CDR3 reads TGTGCCAGCAGCCCGGGCTGGGAGGAGCAGTTCTTC. Translated: CASSPGWEEQFF.

This clone came up a few times. This sequence joins TRBV28 and TRBJ1-2; 10 bases agree with TRBD1. This CDR3 is 13 amino acids long. Unmatched junction bases numbered 6, after V lost 5 bases and J lost 9 bases. Germline V gives CDR1 MDHEN, CDR2 SYDVKM. For the CDR3, the DNA is TGTGCCAGCAGTCCTGACAGGGGGCACAGCTACACCTTC. This sequence encodes CASSPDRGHSYTF.

This clone showed up just a few times. The rearrangement joins TRBV18 to TRBJ2-5; D possibly corresponds to TRBD2 (6 bases). Germline assignment: CDR1 KGHSH and CDR2 LQKENI. The CDR3 is 15 amino acids. V was pared by 1 base and J by 5 bases, with 14 bases between. DNA for the CDR3: TGTGCCAGCTCACCACTGTCACAGGCGGGGGAGACCCAGTACTTC. Translating gives CASSPLSQAGETQYF.

This clone was seen a handful of times. J is TRBJ1-5 and V is TRBV4-2, with D possibly being TRBD1 (5 bases). Germline V gene data show CDR1 as LGHNA and CDR2 as YNFKEQ. The CDR3 runs to 17 residues. V dropped 0 bases and J dropped 3 bases, with 15 bases sitting between them. CDR3 in amino acids: CASSQDPRQGDNQPQHF. In DNA, the CDR3 is TGTGCCAGCAGCCAAGATCCGAGGCAGGGCGACAATCAGCCCCAGCATTTT.

This clone was picked up a small number of times. This chain uses TRBV7-2 with TRBJ2-3, with 10 bases identical to TRBD2. V lost 0 bases to trimming and J lost 4 bases; unmatched junction nucleotides: 1. The germline CDR1 and CDR2 sequences are SGHTA and FQGNSA. This CDR3 has 15 amino acids. CDR3 bases: TGTGCCAGCAGCTTAGCAGCGGGAGGGCCAGATACGCAGTATTTT. Protein: CASSLAAGGPDTQYF.